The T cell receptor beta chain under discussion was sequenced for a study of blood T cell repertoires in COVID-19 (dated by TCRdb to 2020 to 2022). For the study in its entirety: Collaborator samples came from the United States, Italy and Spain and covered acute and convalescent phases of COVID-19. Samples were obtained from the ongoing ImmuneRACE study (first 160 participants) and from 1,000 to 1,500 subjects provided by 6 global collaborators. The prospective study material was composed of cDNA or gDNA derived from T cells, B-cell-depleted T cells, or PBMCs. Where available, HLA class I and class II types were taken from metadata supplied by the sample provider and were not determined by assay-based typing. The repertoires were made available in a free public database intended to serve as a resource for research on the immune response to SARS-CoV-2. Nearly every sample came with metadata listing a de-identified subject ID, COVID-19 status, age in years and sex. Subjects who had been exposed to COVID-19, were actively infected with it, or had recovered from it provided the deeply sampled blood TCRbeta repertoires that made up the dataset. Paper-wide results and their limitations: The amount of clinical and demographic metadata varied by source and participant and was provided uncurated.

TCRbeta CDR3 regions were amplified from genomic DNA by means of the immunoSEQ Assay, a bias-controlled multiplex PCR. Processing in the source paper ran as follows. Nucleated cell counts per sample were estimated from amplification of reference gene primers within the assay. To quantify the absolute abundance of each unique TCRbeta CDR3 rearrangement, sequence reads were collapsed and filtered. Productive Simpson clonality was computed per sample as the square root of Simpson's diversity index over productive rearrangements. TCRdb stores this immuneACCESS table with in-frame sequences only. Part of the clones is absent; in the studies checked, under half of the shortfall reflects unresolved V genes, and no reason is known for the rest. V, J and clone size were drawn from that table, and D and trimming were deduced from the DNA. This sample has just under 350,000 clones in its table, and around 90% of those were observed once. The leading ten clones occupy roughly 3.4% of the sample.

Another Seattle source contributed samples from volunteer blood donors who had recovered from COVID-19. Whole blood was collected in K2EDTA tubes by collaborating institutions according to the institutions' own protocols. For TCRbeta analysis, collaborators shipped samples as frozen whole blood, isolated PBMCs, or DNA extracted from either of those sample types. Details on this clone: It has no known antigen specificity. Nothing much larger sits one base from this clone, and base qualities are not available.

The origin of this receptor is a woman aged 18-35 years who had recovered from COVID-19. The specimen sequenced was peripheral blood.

The sequence in DNA is TGTGCCAGCAGTTACTCAGGGGTAACCGGGGAGCTGTTTTTT. The resulting protein is CASSYSGVTGELFF. The rearranged segments are TRBV6-5 and TRBJ2-2, with a tentative D gene TRBD1 over 5 matching bases. CDR1 MNHEY and CDR2 SVGAGI are derived from the germline V gene. V drops 0 bases and J drops 5 bases, leaving 7 bases in between. The CDR3 numbers 14 residues from cysteine through phenylalanine. Just CDR3 DNA is preserved here, 42 bases in frame from base 1.